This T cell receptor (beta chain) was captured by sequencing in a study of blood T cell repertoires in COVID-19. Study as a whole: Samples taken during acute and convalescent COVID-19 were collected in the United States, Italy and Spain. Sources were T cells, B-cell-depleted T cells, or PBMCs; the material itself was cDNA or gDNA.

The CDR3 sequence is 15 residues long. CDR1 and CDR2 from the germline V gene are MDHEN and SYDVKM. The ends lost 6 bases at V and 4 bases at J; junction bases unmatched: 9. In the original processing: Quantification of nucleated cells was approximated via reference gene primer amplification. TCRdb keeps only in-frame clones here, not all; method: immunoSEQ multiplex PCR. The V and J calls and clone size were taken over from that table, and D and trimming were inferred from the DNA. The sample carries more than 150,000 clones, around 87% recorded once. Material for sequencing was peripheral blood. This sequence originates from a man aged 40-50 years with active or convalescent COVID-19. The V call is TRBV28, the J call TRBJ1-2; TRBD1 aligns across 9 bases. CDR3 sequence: CASSLNRGRGYGYTF. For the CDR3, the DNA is TGTGCCAGCAGCTTAAACAGGGGGCGCGGCTATGGCTACACCTTC.